Listed below are T cell receptor beta chains from one sample, sequenced in a study of T-cell memory formation after mild COVID-19. TCRdb re-called the 5' RACE reads with MiXCR, one entry per CDR3 protein. The data contain just over 350,000 distinct CDR3 sequences, approximately 14% of them singletons. Sequenced: PBMCs or a T cell subset sorted from them (not recorded which). Source of these receptors: a man between 18 and 35 years old who had mild COVID-19 (a few samples of this study predate the infection). Cell type and time point are not known. The CDR3 runs from the conserved cysteine through the conserved F or W. The D gene is left open where the match is weak. For some rows the clone size is stated as once, few or many, or as a class when expanded; others skip it.

size	V	J	D	CDR3	DNA
many	TRBV4-1	TRBJ1-2	.	CASSLPSAGAPGYTF	TGCGCCAGCAGCCTCCCCTCGGCAGGGGCGCCCGGCTACACCTTC
.	TRBV4-2	TRBJ1-6	.	CASSQPGSPLHF	TGTGCCAGCAGCCAGCCCGGGTCACCCCTCCACTTT
.	TRBV5-1	TRBJ2-3	.	CASSPFVGTDTQYF	TGCGCCAGCAGCCCCTTCGTTGGGACAGATACGCAGTATTTT
few	TRBV7-2	TRBJ2-7	.	CASSPSPGRYEQYF	TGTGCCAGCAGCCCCTCCCCCGGTCGGTACGAGCAGTACTTC
few	TRBV12-3/TRBV12-4	TRBJ2-3	TRBD2	CASTLAGGINTQYF	TGTGCCAGCACCCTAGCGGGGGGGATAAATACGCAGTATTTT
.	TRBV14	TRBJ2-2	TRBD1	CATTTTTGPGELFF	TGTGCCACCACCACTACGACAGGGCCCGGGGAGCTGTTTTTT
many	TRBV7-6	TRBJ1-6	.	CASSLGWGNSPLHF	TGTGCCAGCAGCTTAGGGTGGGGGAATTCACCCCTCCACTTT
.	TRBV6-5	TRBJ1-1	.	CASSHRGNTEAFF	TGTGCCAGCAGCCACAGAGGGAACACTGAAGCTTTCTTT
many	TRBV7-2	TRBJ2-5	TRBD1	CASSFLTGLETQYF	TGTGCCAGCAGCTTCCTGACAGGGTTGGAGACCCAGTACTTC
.	TRBV5-1	TRBJ1-4	TRBD1	CASSTGQEREKLFF	TGCGCCAGCAGCACAGGACAGGAACGTGAAAAACTGTTTTTT
few	TRBV5-1	TRBJ2-5	.	CASRRGRAEETQYF	TGCGCCAGCAGACGGGGGCGGGCAGAAGAGACCCAGTACTTC
few	TRBV6-5	TRBJ1-5	.	CASSYSGVDQPQHF	TGTGCCAGCAGTTACTCAGGGGTAGATCAGCCCCAGCATTTT
.	TRBV12-3/TRBV12-4	TRBJ2-7	TRBD2	CASSFTGGRDEQYF	TGTGCCAGCAGTTTCACAGGCGGGAGGGACGAGCAGTACTTC
.	TRBV7-9	TRBJ2-7	.	CASSSRTKAYEQYF	TGTGCCAGCAGTTCTCGAACCAAGGCCTACGAGCAGTACTTC
.	TRBV12-3/TRBV12-4	TRBJ2-7	.	CASRESRLGEQYF	TGTGCCAGCAGGGAGAGCCGCCTTGGGGAGCAGTACTTC
few	TRBV5-1	TRBJ2-2	TRBD2	CASSSDPGTSQAGELFF	TGCGCCAGCAGCTCTGACCCCGGGACTAGCCAGGCCGGGGAGCTGTTTTTT
.	TRBV11-2	TRBJ2-2	.	CASSQTGHNTGELFF	TGTGCCAGCAGCCAAACTGGGCATAACACCGGGGAGCTGTTTTTT
many	TRBV7-2	TRBJ1-1	.	CASSLFQNTEAFF	TGTGCCAGCAGCTTATTTCAGAACACTGAAGCTTTCTTT
once	TRBV12-3/TRBV12-4	TRBJ2-1	TRBD2	CASSGLAGGKSYNEQFF	TGTGCCAGCAGCGGACTAGCGGGGGGAAAATCCTACAATGAGCAGTTCTTC
few	TRBV7-3	TRBJ1-6	.	CASSLKSGGRSPLHF	TGTGCCAGCAGCTTAAAGTCTGGGGGCAGATCACCCCTCCACTTT
.	TRBV9	TRBJ2-5	.	CASSVAGWGVETQYF	TGTGCCAGCAGCGTAGCCGGGTGGGGAGTGGAGACCCAGTACTTC
few	TRBV4-1	TRBJ1-5	TRBD1	CASSHKGQGRNQPQHF	TGCGCCAGCAGCCATAAGGGACAGGGGAGGAATCAGCCCCAGCATTTT
.	TRBV4-1	TRBJ1-5	.	CASSQRTATNQPQHF	TGCGCCAGCAGCCAAAGGACTGCAACCAATCAGCCCCAGCATTTT
.	TRBV19	TRBJ1-2	.	CARVSGGYGYTF	TGTGCCCGAGTGTCTGGGGGGTATGGCTACACCTTC